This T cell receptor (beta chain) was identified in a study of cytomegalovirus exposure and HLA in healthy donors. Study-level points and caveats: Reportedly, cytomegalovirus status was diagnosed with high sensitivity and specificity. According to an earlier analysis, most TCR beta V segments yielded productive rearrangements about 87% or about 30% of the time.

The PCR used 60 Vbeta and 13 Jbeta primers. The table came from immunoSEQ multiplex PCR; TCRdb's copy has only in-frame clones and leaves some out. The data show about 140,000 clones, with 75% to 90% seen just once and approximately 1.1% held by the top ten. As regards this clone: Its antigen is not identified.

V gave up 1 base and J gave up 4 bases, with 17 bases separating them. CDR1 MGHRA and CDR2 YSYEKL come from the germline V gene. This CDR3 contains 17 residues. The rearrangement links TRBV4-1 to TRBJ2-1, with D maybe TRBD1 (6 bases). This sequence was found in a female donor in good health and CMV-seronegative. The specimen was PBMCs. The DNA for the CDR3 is TGCGCCAGCAGCCAAGTAATTCGACAGGCAGTATACAATGAGCAGTTCTTC. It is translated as CASSQVIRQAVYNEQFF.